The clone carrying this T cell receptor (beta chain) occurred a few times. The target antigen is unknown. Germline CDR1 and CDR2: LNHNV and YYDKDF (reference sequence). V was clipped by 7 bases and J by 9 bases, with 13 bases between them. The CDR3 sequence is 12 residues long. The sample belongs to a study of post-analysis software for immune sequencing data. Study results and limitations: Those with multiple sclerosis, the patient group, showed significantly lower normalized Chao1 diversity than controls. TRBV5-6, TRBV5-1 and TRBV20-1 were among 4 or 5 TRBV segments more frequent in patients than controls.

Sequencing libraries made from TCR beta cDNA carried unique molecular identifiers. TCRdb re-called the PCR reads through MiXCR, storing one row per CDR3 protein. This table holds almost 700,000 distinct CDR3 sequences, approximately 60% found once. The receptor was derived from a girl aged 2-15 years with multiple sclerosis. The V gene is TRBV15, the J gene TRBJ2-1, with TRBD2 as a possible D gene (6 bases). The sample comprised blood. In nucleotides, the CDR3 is TGTGCCACCACCCCTGGGGGGTTTGAGCAGTTCTTC. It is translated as CATTPGGFEQFF.